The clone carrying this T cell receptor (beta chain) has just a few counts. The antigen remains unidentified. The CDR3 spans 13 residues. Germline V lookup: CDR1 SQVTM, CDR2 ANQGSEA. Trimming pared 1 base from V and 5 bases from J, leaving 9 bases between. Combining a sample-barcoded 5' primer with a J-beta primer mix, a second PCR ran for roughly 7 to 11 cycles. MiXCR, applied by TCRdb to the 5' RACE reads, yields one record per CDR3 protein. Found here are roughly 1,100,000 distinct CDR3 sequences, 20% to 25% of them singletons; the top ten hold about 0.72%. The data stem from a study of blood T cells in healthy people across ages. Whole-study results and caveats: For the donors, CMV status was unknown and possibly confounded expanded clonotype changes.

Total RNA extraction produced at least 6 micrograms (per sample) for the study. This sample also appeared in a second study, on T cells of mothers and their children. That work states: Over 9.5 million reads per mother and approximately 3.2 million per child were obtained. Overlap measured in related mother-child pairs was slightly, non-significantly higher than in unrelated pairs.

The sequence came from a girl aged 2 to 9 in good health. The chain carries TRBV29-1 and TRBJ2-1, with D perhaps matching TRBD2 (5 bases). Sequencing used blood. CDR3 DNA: TGCAGCGTTGAAGGTTGGCGGGACAATGAGCAGTTCTTC. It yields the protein CSVEGWRDNEQFF.